This T cell receptor beta chain was obtained from a study of identical twins. Germline-derived CDR1 and CDR2 are SEHNR and FQNEAQ (reference sequence). The germline V and J ends were trimmed by 6 bases and 7 bases, with 16 bases remaining between them. This CDR3 spans 13 amino acids. Through template switching, a universal primer site was introduced, and the cDNA contained unique molecular identifiers. TCRdb reprocessed the 5' RACE reads via MiXCR and lists one record per CDR3 protein. The sample has 600,000 to 850,000 distinct CDR3 sequences, over 15% seen once; the top ten hold around 13%. The same sample was also used in a study of T cells expressing NK-cell markers. As reported in that work: Eight donors were sequenced, seven testing HCMV-seropositive and one testing seronegative.

This clonotype was sampled from a woman aged 18-29 years in good health. The sequencing input was PBMCs. J is TRBJ2-7 and V is TRBV7-9; TRBD1 might be the D (5 bases). CDR3 protein: CASRLGAGWEQYF. Written as DNA, the CDR3 is TGTGCCAGCAGGCTAGGGGCTGGTTGGGAGCAGTACTTC.